These 19 T cell receptor beta chains were sequenced from one sample in a study of T cells after yellow fever vaccination. MiXCR, applied by TCRdb to the 5' RACE reads, yields one record per CDR3 protein. The data show around 140,000 distinct CDR3 sequences, with less than 8.5% seen just once and under 0.8% held by the top ten. The sample was CD4+ T cells sorted from PBMCs, taken 10 days after the yellow fever booster vaccination. All receptors derive from a young man who received the YFV17D yellow fever vaccine.

This clonotype was observed once. This may come from a read error, since a much larger clone is one base off. The chain has TRBV12-3 or TRBV12-4 and TRBJ2-1; D possibly matches TRBD1 or TRBD2 (5 bases each). Trimming removed 8 bases at V and 6 bases at J, with 20 bases between. This CDR3 comprises 15 residues. Here the CDR3 DNA reads TGTGCCAGCTCAAATCGGGACGGGACCATCAATGAGCAGTTCTTC. Amino acids: CASSNRDGTINEQFF.

Ten or more counts support this clonotype. One junction end does not reproduce the germline sequence, and a read error may be involved. V usage is TRBV7-2 and J usage is TRBJ2-5; 8 nucleotides agree with TRBD2. The CDR3 has 14 amino acids. Germline assignment: CDR1 SGHTA and CDR2 FQGNSA. The CDR3 DNA is TGTGCCAGCTCTATGGGGGGCGGATTAGCGGGATTGGACTTC. Encoded protein: CASSMGGGLAGLDF.

In its sample, this clonotype was seen many times. The V gene is TRBV7-8, the J gene TRBJ2-5, with D possibly matching TRBD2 (6 bases). The ends were cut back, 6 bases at V and 4 bases at J, with 18 bases in the middle. The germline CDR1 and CDR2 sequences are SGHVS and FQNEAQ. CDR3 length: 15 residues. The CDR3 region is CASRLGFSGGETQYF. As DNA, the CDR3 is TGTGCCAGCAGGTTGGGCTTTAGCGGAGGAGAGACCCAGTACTTC. The whole variable domain, remainder taken from reference TRBV7-8 and TRBJ2-5, is GAGVSQSPRYKVAKRGQDVALRCDPISGHVSLFWYQQALGQGPEFLTYFQNEAQLDKSGLPSDRFFAERPEGSVSTLKIQRTQQEDSAVYLCASRLGFSGGETQYFGPGTRLLVL.

The chain joins TRBV18 to TRBJ2-7; D remains ambiguous. The V end lost 2 bases, the J end lost 0 bases, and 8 bases lay between the germline ends. Germline loops: CDR1 KGHSH, CDR2 LQKENI. CDR3 length: 14 residues. The CDR3: CASSPTGLSYEQYF. In DNA form, the CDR3 reads TGTGCCAGCTCACCAACTGGCCTCTCCTACGAGCAGTACTTC.

This clonotype came up many times. This chain links TRBV7-9 with TRBJ1-1; D is unclear. The germline V gene has CDR1 SEHNR and CDR2 FQNEAQ (reference sequence). The germline V and J ends were trimmed by 2 bases and 6 bases, with 7 bases remaining between them. The CDR3 is 12 residues long. The CDR3 nucleotides read TGTGCCAGCAGCTTAATACTCTCTGAAGCTTTCTTT. It is translated as CASSLILSEAFF. Using reference TRBV7-9 and TRBJ1-1 for the parts outside the CDR3, the full variable domain is DTGVSQNPRHKITKRGQNVTFRCDPISEHNRLYWYRQTLGQGPEFLTYFQNEAQLEKSRLLSDRFSAERPKGSFSTLEIQRTEQGDSAMYLCASSLILSEAFFGQGTRLTVV.

In this sample, this clonotype turned up a few times. V and J are TRBV30 and TRBJ1-5; no reliable D call. V was trimmed by 3 bases and J by 6 bases, leaving 12 bases between them. This CDR3 contains 13 residues. Germline CDR1 GTSNPN, CDR2 SVGIG (reference sequence). The CDR3 region has the DNA TGTGCCTGGAGCGTAAGCGGGATTCAGCCCCAGCATTTT. Residues: CAWSVSGIQPQHF.

This clonotype has at least ten counts. The chain joins TRBV5-1 to TRBJ2-7; D is ambiguous. This CDR3 comprises 14 residues. Germline V gene sequence: CDR1 SGHRS, CDR2 YFSETQ. The V gene lost 2 bases and the J gene lost 0 bases, with 9 bases spanning the gap. Written as DNA, the CDR3 is TGCGCCAGCAGCTTCGCACTAAACTCCTACGAGCAGTACTTC. Encoded protein: CASSFALNSYEQYF. Complete variable domain (other parts from reference TRBV5-1 and TRBJ2-7): KAGVTQTPRYLIKTRGQQVTLSCSPISGHRSVSWYQQTPGQGLQFLFEYFSETQRNKGNFPGRFSGRQFSNSRSEMNVSTLELGDSALYLCASSFALNSYEQYFGPGTRLTVT.

This clonotype was seen just once. A much more abundant neighbour one base away suggests this may be a read error. The chain has TRBV7-9 and TRBJ2-5; TRBD1 is a possible D gene (7 bases). This CDR3 has 16 amino acids. Trimming took 9 bases from V and 4 from J, leaving 24 bases between them. Germline assignment: CDR1 SEHNR and CDR2 FQNEAQ (reference sequence). CDR3 nucleotide sequence: TGTGCCAGAAGCCCCGATCAGGGGGGCAGGGGAGAGACCCAGTACTTC. It encodes CARSPDQGGRGETQYF.

This clonotype has at least ten counts. The chain joins TRBV7-9 to TRBJ2-5; a possible D gene is TRBD2 (6 bases). Trimming left V 1 base short and J 0 bases short, with 9 bases between. CDR1 SEHNR and CDR2 FQNEAQ come from the germline V gene (reference sequence). CDR3 length equals 15 residues. In DNA form, the CDR3 reads TGTGCCAGCAGCTTAGGTCGGGACTACCAAGAGACCCAGTACTTC. Translated, it gives CASSLGRDYQETQYF.

This clonotype was observed a few times. This chain joins TRBV28 and TRBJ2-1; tentative D call: TRBD2 (6 bases). The CDR3 runs 15 residues. Trimming cost V 6 bases and J 13 bases, with 25 bases left between them. Germline assignment: CDR1 MDHEN and CDR2 SYDVKM. CDR3 residues: CASRGVGSAVSVQFF. DNA of the CDR3: TGTGCCAGCAGAGGGGTCGGGAGTGCCGTGTCCGTCCAGTTCTTC. The full variable domain, its missing parts supplied by reference TRBV28 and TRBJ2-1, is DVKVTQSSRYLVKRTGEKVFLECVQDMDHENMFWYRQDPGLGLRLIYFSYDVKMKEKGDIPEGYSVSREKKERFSLILESASTNQTSMYLCASRGVGSAVSVQFFGPGTRLTVL.

This clonotype turned up a few times. The chain employs TRBV7-9 and TRBJ2-7; 10 nucleotides match TRBD2. The CDR3 has 13 amino acids. Germline CDR1 and CDR2: SEHNR and FQNEAQ (reference sequence). V dropped 7 bases and J dropped 5; count of bases not matched to a gene: 5. The CDR3 DNA sequence: TGTGCCAGCATCAGCCTAGCGGGAGACGAGCAGTACTTC. This codes for CASISLAGDEQYF.

This clonotype was picked up many times. The V gene is TRBV7-9, the J gene TRBJ2-3; 7 nucleotides line up with TRBD2. V lost 4 bases and J lost 1; bases outside the gene matches: 11. Germline V gene sequence: CDR1 SEHNR, CDR2 FQNEAQ (reference sequence). There are 17 residues in the CDR3. The DNA for the CDR3 is TGTGCCAGCAGCTCACACCTGAGGAGCGGGGGCACAGATACGCAGTATTTT. This sequence encodes CASSSHLRSGGTDTQYF.

This clonotype was recorded at least ten times. The V call is TRBV7-2, the J call TRBJ2-4; 12 nucleotides line up with TRBD2. J lost 9 bases, V lost 5 bases, and 8 bases had no gene match. Germline assignment: CDR1 SGHTA and CDR2 FQGNSA. This CDR3 is 15 amino acids long. The CDR3 is CASSTLAGGPIIQYF. The CDR3 DNA is TGTGCCAGCAGCACCCTAGCGGGAGGGCCGATCATTCAGTACTTC.

The CDR3 DNA sequence: TGTGCCAGCAGCTTGGCCCGACAGACCCTCCCGCCAAGTCGGTTCCAAGAGACCCAGTACTTC. It encodes CASSLARQTLPPSRFQETQYF. This chain connects TRBV5-4 to TRBJ2-5, with a weak D call TRBD1 (5 bases). The CDR3 runs 21 residues. Germline CDR1 SGHNT, CDR2 YYREEE (reference sequence). The V end lost 0 bases, the J end lost 1 base, and 28 bases lay between the germline ends.

This clonotype was picked up many times. The CDR3 bases are TGTGCCACCTCTCGGGAGGGAGTCTACGAGCAGTACTTC. Its protein product is CATSREGVYEQYF. The J gene is TRBJ2-7, the V gene TRBV19; 8 bases map to TRBD2. The CDR3 is 13 residues long. After removal of 10 bases from V and 3 bases from J, the junction contained 8 bases not matched to a gene. The germline gives CDR1 LNHDA, CDR2 SQIVND (reference sequence).

This clonotype was picked up many times. The chain joins TRBV21-1 to TRBJ1-2; whether TRBD1, the table's D call, matches the DNA was not checked. TRBV21-1 represents a pseudogene. CDR3 length: 15 residues. The CDR3 DNA reads as TGTGCCAGGACGGACCAAGGGGCGGACGTTCGTGGCTACACCTTC. Its protein product is CARTDQGADVRGYTF.

The table lists this clonotype with many counts. The J gene is TRBJ2-1, the V gene TRBV5-1; 7 bases are shared with TRBD2. CDR1 is SGHRS, CDR2 YFSETQ, per germline. This CDR3 has 15 amino acids. V shed 4 bases and J 4 bases; nucleotides not matched to a gene: 8. This chain's CDR3 is CASSEASGSYNEQFF. As DNA, the CDR3 is TGCGCCAGCAGCGAAGCTAGCGGATCATACAATGAGCAGTTCTTC.

This clonotype has at least ten counts. DNA for the CDR3: TGTGCCAGAACCTCCTCGGGGGAGAGGATTCAAGAGACCCAGTACTTC. It codes for CARTSSGERIQETQYF. V usage is TRBV6-1 and J usage is TRBJ2-5; D perhaps matches TRBD2 (6 bases). Trimming took 9 bases from V and 2 from J, leaving 22 bases between them. The germline V gene has CDR1 MNHNS and CDR2 SASEGT. The CDR3 extends over 16 amino acids.

This clonotype was detected ten times or more. This rearrangement joins TRBV10-3 to TRBJ2-5, with D possibly matching TRBD2 (5 bases). This CDR3 comprises 17 residues. Trimming cost V 2 bases and J 4 bases, with 20 bases left between them. CDR1 and CDR2 from the germline V gene are ENHRY and SYGVKD. CDR3 coding DNA: TGTGCCATCAGTGAGGGTGGGAGATTGGCAGTTGGAGAGACCCAGTACTTC. Protein: CAISEGGRLAVGETQYF.